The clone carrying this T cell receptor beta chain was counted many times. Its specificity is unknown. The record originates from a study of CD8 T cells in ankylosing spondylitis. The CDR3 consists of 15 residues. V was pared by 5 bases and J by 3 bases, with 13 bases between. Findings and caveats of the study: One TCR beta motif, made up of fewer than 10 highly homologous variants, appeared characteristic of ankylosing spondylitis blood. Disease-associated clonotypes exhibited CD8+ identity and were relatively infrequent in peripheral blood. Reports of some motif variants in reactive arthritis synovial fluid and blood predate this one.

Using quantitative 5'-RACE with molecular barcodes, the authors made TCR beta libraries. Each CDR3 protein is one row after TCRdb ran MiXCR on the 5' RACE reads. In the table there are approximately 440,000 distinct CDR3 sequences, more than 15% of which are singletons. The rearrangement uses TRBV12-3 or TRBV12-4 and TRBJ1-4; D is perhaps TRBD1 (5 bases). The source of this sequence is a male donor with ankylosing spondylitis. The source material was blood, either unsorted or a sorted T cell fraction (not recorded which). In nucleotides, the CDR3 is TGTGCCAGCAGTCTCCGTTCGGGGCCTAATGAAAAACTGTTTTTT. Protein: CASSLRSGPNEKLFF.